This T cell receptor (beta chain) comes out of a study of cytomegalovirus exposure and HLA in healthy donors. Across the study: Sequencing of about 179 million T cells in an earlier analysis found 90 million to 120 million unique TCR beta sequences.

The PCR contained 60 Vbeta and 13 Jbeta primers. Clones were read by immunoSEQ multiplex PCR, and TCRdb kept only the in-frame ones, dropping some. The table has some 180,000 clones, more than 70% seen once. Broader study findings: With high specificity and sensitivity, the classifier reportedly diagnosed cytomegalovirus status. When a later analysis was performed, an Asian-associated ancestry cluster reportedly had fewer N-insertions than the approximately 600-donor mean.

A single count supports this clone. The antigen is undetermined. The clonotype originates from a girl between 5 and 17 years old in good health and CMV-seropositive. What was sequenced was PBMCs.

Written as DNA, the CDR3 is TGTGCCAGCAGTGAGGACAGGGGACTTAACTATGGCTACACCTTC. It specifies CASSEDRGLNYGYTF. The V gene is TRBV2, the J gene TRBJ1-2; 9 positions agree with TRBD1. CDR3 size: 15 residues. Per the germline V gene, CDR1 is SNHLY and CDR2 is FYNNEI. V dropped 3 bases and J dropped 1; count of bases not matched to a gene: 3. Complete variable domain (other parts from reference TRBV2 and TRBJ1-2): EPEVTQTPSHQVTQMGQEVILRCVPISNHLYFYWYRQILGQKVEFLVSFYNNEISEKSEIFDDQFSVERPDGSNFTLKIRSTKLEDSAMYFCASSEDRGLNYGYTFGSGTRLTVV.